This passage covers 16 T cell receptor beta chains from one sample sequenced in a study of blood T cell repertoires in COVID-19. Sequenced by immunoSEQ multiplex PCR; TCRdb stores in-frame clones only, minus some. Here the sample spans about 190,000 clones, under 90% being singletons. Sequenced: peripheral blood. Source of these receptors: a man aged 35 to 55 with acute or convalescent COVID-19.

The CDR3 DNA reads as TGTGCCAGCAGCTTAGTGTTAGGGGAATCTTCTGGGGCCAACGTCCTGACTTTC. Protein product: CASSLVLGESSGANVLTF. The chain has TRBV11-2 and TRBJ2-6; D is perhaps TRBD1 (5 bases). The CDR3 contains 18 residues. Germline lookup yields CDR1 SGHAT and CDR2 FQNNGV. With 1 base removed from V and 1 base from J, the gap between germline ends came to 14 bases.

The chain combines TRBV29-1 with TRBJ1-2, with 10 bases aligning to TRBD1. This CDR3 spans 14 amino acids. Germline V lookup: CDR1 SQVTM, CDR2 ANQGSEA. Unmatched junction bases numbered 12, after V lost 6 bases and J lost 8 bases. CDR3 region: CSVYGQGVEGGYTF. CDR3 DNA: TGCAGCGTCTACGGACAGGGGGTAGAAGGCGGCTACACCTTC.

This chain uses TRBV19 with TRBJ2-2; 9 bases line up with TRBD2. This CDR3 has 15 amino acids. The V and J ends lost 3 bases and 5 bases, in that order; junction bases with no gene match: 4. Per germline, CDR1 LNHDA and CDR2 SQIVND (reference sequence). CDR3 residues: CASSIGAGGTGELFF. In nucleotides, the CDR3 is TGTGCCAGTAGTATCGGAGCGGGGGGAACCGGGGAGCTGTTTTTT.

This clone was detected only a few times. The chain has TRBV19 and TRBJ1-4; the D is unclear. V was pared by 9 bases and J by 4 bases, with 15 bases between. Looked up from germline, CDR1 is LNHDA and CDR2 is SQIVND (reference sequence). The CDR3 spans 14 residues. In nucleotides, the CDR3 is TGTGCCAGCCACCGACAAACCTATAATGAAAAACTGTTTTTT. Translating it yields CASHRQTYNEKLFF.

This clone was observed once. The gene calls are TRBV3-1 (or the pseudogene TRBV3-2) and TRBJ2-1; 9 bases map to TRBD2. The CDR3 spans 14 residues. Per the germline V gene, CDR1 is LGHDT and CDR2 is YNNKEL (reference sequence). Unmatched junction bases numbered 5, after V lost 1 base and J lost 10 bases. The DNA of the CDR3 is TGTGCCAGCAGCCAAGGATTGAGCGGGAGGGAGCAGTTCTTC. It specifies CASSQGLSGREQFF.

This clone was counted a single time. The chain carries TRBV27 and TRBJ1-1; 8 nucleotides line up with TRBD1. This CDR3 contains 13 residues. The trim removed 5 bases at V and 4 bases at J, leaving 3 bases unmatched. Germline CDR1 is MNHEY and CDR2 is SMNVEV (reference sequence). CDR3 DNA: TGTGCCAGCAGTGCGGACAGGGTCACTGAAGCTTTCTTT. Protein: CASSADRVTEAFF.

The rearrangement joins TRBV4-2 to TRBJ1-5; 7 bases line up with TRBD1. V shed 3 bases and J 0 bases; nucleotides not matched to a gene: 14. This CDR3 is built from 19 residues. CDR1 is LGHNA and CDR2 is YNFKEQ in the germline V gene. The CDR3 is CASSHGPKGAEYSNQPQHF. CDR3 DNA sequence: TGTGCCAGCAGCCATGGTCCCAAGGGGGCAGAATATAGCAATCAGCCCCAGCATTTT.

The V and J genes are TRBV6-5 and TRBJ1-2; TRBD1 agrees at 8 bases. CDR3 length: 14 amino acids. V shed 8 bases and J 3 bases; nucleotides not matched to a gene: 8. The germline V gene has CDR1 MNHEY and CDR2 SVGAGI. CDR3 sequence: CASATTGEYYGYTF. The CDR3 bases are TGTGCCAGCGCAACGACAGGGGAGTACTATGGCTACACCTTC.

The chain uses TRBV28 and TRBJ2-5, with 13 bases lining up with TRBD2. The CDR3 is made up of 16 amino acids. V dropped 5 bases and J dropped 3; count of bases not matched to a gene: 6. CDR1 and CDR2 (germline): MDHEN, SYDVKM. In nucleotides, the CDR3 is TGTGCCAGCAGTCGAGGGACTAGCGGGGTTAAAGAGACCCAGTACTTC. This encodes CASSRGTSGVKETQYF.

The chain links TRBV2 to TRBJ1-2; D remains ambiguous. The CDR3 loop spans 14 amino acids. The germline gives CDR1 SNHLY, CDR2 FYNNEI. Deletions cut 4 bases from V and 1 base from J, with 10 bases between. The CDR3 here is CASSGEGSNYGYTF. CDR3 coding DNA: TGTGCCAGCAGTGGGGAGGGCAGTAACTATGGCTACACCTTC.

The rearrangement uses TRBV4-1 and TRBJ2-7; weak D call: TRBD2 (7 bases). The germline V gene has CDR1 MGHRA and CDR2 YSYEKL. Trimming removed 0 bases at V and 5 bases at J, with 17 bases between. This CDR3 comprises 16 residues. As DNA, the CDR3 is TGCGCCAGCAGCCAAGAGAGGGGGGGGTTGGTCAACGAGCAGTACTTC. Protein: CASSQERGGLVNEQYF.

The V gene is TRBV18, the J gene TRBJ2-4, with TRBD1 matching over 7 bases. The CDR3 has 15 amino acids. In germline, CDR1 is KGHSH, CDR2 LQKENI. The J segment lost 7 bases and the V segment lost 6 bases, leaving 12 bases of the junction unmatched. The CDR3 region has the DNA TGTGCCAGCTCCTTGTCGCAGGGGGTTTCGAACATTCAGTACTTC. Its protein is CASSLSQGVSNIQYF.

The chain combines TRBV24-1 with TRBJ2-3; tentatively, D is TRBD2 (7 bases). The CDR3 is 15 residues long. CDR1 KGHDR and CDR2 SFDVKD come from the germline V gene. Trimming removed 3 bases at V and 5 bases at J, with 14 bases between. The CDR3 region is CATSDRGGAVDTQYF. CDR3 in DNA: TGTGCCACCAGTGATAGGGGGGGCGCGGTAGATACGCAGTATTTT.

V usage is TRBV6-5 and J usage is TRBJ1-6; 9 positions agree with TRBD1. The CDR3 runs to 15 residues. The junction had 6 bases not matched to a gene; V was cut back by 5 bases and J by 7 bases. CDR1 and CDR2 (germline): MNHEY, SVGAGI. CDR3 sequence: CASSRRQGGNSPLHF. The CDR3 DNA reads as TGTGCCAGCAGTCGTAGACAGGGGGGGAATTCACCCCTCCACTTT.

This chain joins TRBV7-9 and TRBJ1-4, with 9 bases fitting TRBD1. This CDR3 has 16 residues. Germline V gene sequence: CDR1 SEHNR, CDR2 FQNEAQ (reference sequence). With V trimmed by 8 bases and J by 4 bases, 11 bases remained unmatched. This CDR3 is CASGPGTGTVNEKLFF. Written as DNA, the CDR3 is TGTGCCAGCGGGCCAGGGACAGGGACGGTTAATGAAAAACTGTTTTTT. Based on the CDR3 plus reference TRBV7-9 and TRBJ1-4, the full variable domain is DTGVSQNPRHKITKRGQNVTFRCDPISEHNRLYWYRQTLGQGPEFLTYFQNEAQLEKSRLLSDRFSAERPKGSFSTLEIQRTEQGDSAMYLCASGPGTGTVNEKLFFGSGTQLSVL.

V gene TRBV5-4 combines with J gene TRBJ2-7; TRBD1 matches 9 bases. This CDR3 spans 15 amino acids. CDR1 is SGHNT and CDR2 is YYREEE in the germline V gene (reference sequence). V lost 3 bases and J lost 5; bases outside the gene matches: 9. CDR3: CASSWGTGTVDEQYF. The CDR3 DNA reads as TGTGCCAGCAGCTGGGGGACAGGGACAGTCGACGAGCAGTACTTC. The complete variable domain, with remaining parts taken from reference TRBV5-4 and TRBJ2-7, reads ETGVTQSPTHLIKTRGQQVTLRCSSQSGHNTVSWYQQALGQGPQFIFQYYREEENGRGNFPPRFSGLQFPNYSSELNVNALELDDSALYLCASSWGTGTVDEQYFGPGTRLTVT.